This TCR beta chain derives from a study of cytomegalovirus exposure and HLA in healthy donors. For the study at large: Out of approximately 170 million T cells, an earlier analysis found 117 million unique TCR beta sequences in total.

PCR was performed using 60 Vbeta and 13 Jbeta primers. Some clones are missing from TCRdb's copy, which holds only in-frame ones; the method was immunoSEQ multiplex PCR. The data show 150,000 to 200,000 clones, with roughly 90% seen just once and under 2% held by the top ten. The germline V gene encodes CDR1 SGHKS and CDR2 YYEKEE (reference sequence). V lost 4 bases, J lost 6 bases, and 11 bases stayed unmatched. CDR3 length: 15 residues. Regarding the study as a whole: Highly shared variants forming one cluster were likely a sequencing artifact. Most TCR sequences were seen very rarely across donors, but some public TCRs occurred in many.

In the case of this clone: Its specificity is unknown.

The origin of this receptor is a woman aged 18 to 35 in good health and CMV-seronegative. This rearrangement joins TRBV5-5 to TRBJ2-3; 7 bases align to TRBD2. The sample taken for sequencing was PBMCs. The CDR3: CASSAGTTNSDTQYF. Written as DNA, the CDR3 is TGTGCCAGCAGCGCCGGGACTACCAATTCCGATACGCAGTATTTT.